This T cell receptor beta chain was identified in a study of T cell responses to AZD1222 COVID-19 vaccine (dated by TCRdb to the early 2020s). With respect to the entire study: AZD1222 recipients given second doses at about 4 weeks or at about 12 weeks were pooled, since spike-specific TCR depth and breadth were not found to differ between the two schedules. TCR sequencing covered some 250 trial participants: 200 to 220 given two doses of AZD1222 and 26 given two doses of MenACWY control vaccine. Trial participants were enrolled into age subgroups of 18-55, 56-69 and 70-plus years, which contained roughly 140, 27 and 60 TCR-sequenced participants, respectively.

The germline V gene gives CDR1 as SGHRS and CDR2 as YFSETQ. The V end gives up 2 bases and the J end 2 bases, leaving 7 bases in the junction not matched to a gene. There are 17 amino acids in the CDR3, from cysteine to phenylalanine inclusive. Only the CDR3 portion is preserved as DNA: 51 bases, with reading frame beginning at the first base. The CDR3 regions of human TCRbeta chains were analyzed by immunosequencing. The study's own analysis went as follows. Repertoire TCRs were checked for matches against a reference library of SARS-CoV-2-specific TCRs that had been generated using the MIRA antigen-specificity platform. Breadth meant the fraction of unique TCRs that were SARS-CoV-2-associated, whereas depth meant the fraction of total T cells that were SARS-CoV-2-associated. Using the MIRA data, every spike-specific TCR was mapped to the spike region that the TCR reacted to and assigned to either a CD4 or a CD8 class. Log10-transformed breadth and depth values were compared by one-way ANOVA with Sidak's multiple comparisons tests. TCRdb limited this immuneACCESS table to in-frame rearrangements with V and J called. A share of clones is missing; checked studies link under half to unresolved V genes, and the rest is unexplained. That table gives V, J and clone size, and the DNA gave D and trimming. The sample contains about 120,000 clones, about 90% of them found a single time. The ten top clones hold 8.4% of the sample.

Per the publication, the time point label means: baseline before first vaccination. Samples from vaccinated people were obtained from the UK trials COV001 and COV002, which included a single-blind randomized controlled phase 2/3 trial of AZD1222 (ChAdOx1 nCoV-19) in healthy adults. For TCRbeta chain sequencing, PBMC samples were collected from trial participants at day 0 and at day 28 after the second dose. What the research found in general, with its limitations: Conclusions about previously exposed vaccinees are limited, since just 5 to 7 AZD1222 recipients were seropositive for SARS-CoV-2 at baseline. Reportedly, close to half of the unique spike-specific TCRs recognized epitopes lying outside the regions that are mutated in the B.1.351 and B.1.1.7 variants. A significant rise in spike-specific TCR breadth and depth was observed after two AZD1222 doses relative to day 0 and relative to MenACWY recipients. Participants were mostly white British and included more females than males, and it was suggested by the authors that clonal diversity may have been underestimated. Vaccine-associated CD4 TCRs spanned the whole spike protein, with dominant responses in regions 160-218 and 743-854. The 56-69-year group was small, and its depth increase did not reach significance, likely because of low power. No day 14 peak-response samples were available, so repertoires were characterized only after the peak T cell response.

Concerning this clone: Its antigen is not yet known. Base qualities are not recorded, but no much larger clone differs from it by a single base.

The chain is made from TRBV5-1 and TRBJ2-3; TRBD2 matches 11 bases in the middle. This TCR came from an adult in good health. The specimen comprised peripheral blood, sampled on day 0 of AZD1222 vaccination. This receptor carries the CDR3 CASSFHLAGGTTDTQYF. The bases read TGCGCCAGCAGCTTCCACCTAGCGGGGGGCACCACAGATACGCAGTATTTT.